Listed below are T cell receptor beta chains from one sample, sequenced in a study of OX40 agonist ivuxolimab in advanced cancers. TCRdb keeps only in-frame clones here, not all; method: immunoSEQ multiplex PCR. The sample includes about 41,000 clones, around 85% of them seen just once. Sequencing was performed on CD4+ or CD8+ T cells sorted from blood, taken in a trial of the OX40 agonist ivuxolimab. Source of these receptors: an adult with an advanced solid tumor such as melanoma, head and neck, liver or kidney cancer. Both conserved end residues are part of each CDR3. Fields, in order: clone size, D gene, J gene, V gene, CDR3 protein, CDR3 DNA. D genes are given only for firm matches. Only part of the rows carry a size: once, few, many, or a class if the clone is expanded.

size: -; D: TRBD2; J: TRBJ2-1; V: TRBV4-1; CDR3: CASSLNRLAGGNSYNEQFF; DNA: TGCGCCAGCAGCCTTAATAGACTAGCGGGAGGAAACTCCTACAATGAGCAGTTCTTC
size: -; D: -; J: TRBJ2-7; V: TRBV28; CDR3: CASRGSPYEQYF; DNA: TGTGCCAGCAGAGGCAGCCCCTACGAGCAGTACTTC
size: -; D: -; J: TRBJ2-7; V: TRBV6-5; CDR3: CASSYTATYEQYF; DNA: TGTGCCAGCAGTTATACGGCGACCTACGAGCAGTACTTC
size: -; D: -; J: TRBJ1-1; V: TRBV7-9; CDR3: CASSSVGTNTEAFF; DNA: TGTGCCAGCAGCTCAGTGGGTACGAACACTGAAGCTTTCTTT
size: -; D: TRBD1; J: TRBJ1-1; V: TRBV30; CDR3: CAWASGGFTEAFF; DNA: TGTGCCTGGGCCTCAGGGGGCTTCACTGAAGCTTTCTTT
size: -; D: TRBD2; J: TRBJ2-3; V: TRBV4-1; CDR3: CASSHLAGVGDTQYF; DNA: TGCGCCAGCAGCCACCTAGCGGGAGTTGGAGATACGCAGTATTTT
size: -; D: -; J: TRBJ2-4; V: TRBV11-3; CDR3: CASSTLVAKNIQYF; DNA: TGTGCCAGCAGCACCTTAGTTGCCAAAAACATTCAGTACTTC
size: -; D: -; J: TRBJ1-2; V: TRBV6-5; CDR3: CASSPRAPNYGYTF; DNA: TGTGCCAGCAGTCCCAGGGCCCCTAACTATGGCTACACCTTC
size: -; D: -; J: TRBJ2-1; V: TRBV12-5; CDR3: CASGLGWREGNEQFF; DNA: TGTGCTAGTGGTTTGGGTTGGCGGGAAGGCAATGAGCAGTTCTTC
size: -; D: -; J: TRBJ2-7; V: TRBV9; CDR3: CASSTTGTEGYEQYF; DNA: TGTGCCAGCAGCACTACCGGGACGGAAGGCTACGAGCAGTACTTC
size: -; D: -; J: TRBJ1-1; V: TRBV19; CDR3: CASSPGQNTEAFF; DNA: TGTGCCAGTAGTCCCGGACAGAACACTGAAGCTTTCTTT
size: -; D: -; J: TRBJ1-4; V: TRBV29-1; CDR3: CSGGGGLSTNEKLFF; DNA: TGCAGCGGGGGTGGGGGTTTGTCTACTAATGAAAAACTGTTTTTT
size: -; D: -; J: TRBJ2-7; V: TRBV30; CDR3: CAWSSTYEQYF; DNA: TGTGCCTGGAGCTCGACCTACGAGCAGTACTTC
size: -; D: TRBD2; J: TRBJ2-1; V: TRBV4-3; CDR3: CASSQDLGRAVFNEQFF; DNA: TGCGCCAGCAGCCAAGACCTTGGGAGGGCAGTATTTAATGAGCAGTTCTTC
size: -; D: -; J: TRBJ2-7; V: TRBV19; CDR3: CASTLGTHPYEQYF; DNA: TGTGCCAGTACCCTCGGGACTCATCCCTACGAGCAGTACTTC
size: -; D: -; J: TRBJ2-3; V: TRBV5-4; CDR3: CASSLRQATDTQYF; DNA: TGTGCCAGCAGCCTTAGACAGGCCACAGATACGCAGTATTTT
size: -; D: -; J: TRBJ2-3; V: TRBV11-3; CDR3: CASSLRGNTQYF; DNA: TGTGCCAGCAGCTTGAGAGGTAATACGCAGTATTTT
size: -; D: -; J: TRBJ1-6; V: TRBV19; CDR3: CASSSGDLHGNSPLHF; DNA: TGTGCCAGTAGTTCGGGGGACCTTCACGGCAATTCACCCCTCCACTTT
size: -; D: TRBD1; J: TRBJ2-4; V: TRBV28; CDR3: CASDDRGIAKNIQYF; DNA: TGTGCCAGCGATGACAGGGGTATAGCCAAAAACATTCAGTACTTC
size: -; D: TRBD1; J: TRBJ2-2; V: TRBV27; CDR3: CASSLTGQGWGELFF; DNA: TGTGCCAGCAGTTTAACGGGACAGGGTTGGGGGGAGCTGTTTTTT
size: -; D: -; J: TRBJ2-7; V: TRBV5-1; CDR3: CASSLGTSFPYEQYF; DNA: TGCGCCAGCAGCTTGGGGACAAGTTTCCCCTACGAGCAGTACTTC
size: -; D: -; J: TRBJ1-5; V: TRBV6-1; CDR3: CASSEGIGAHHQPQHF; DNA: TGTGCCAGCAGTGAAGGGATAGGGGCTCACCATCAGCCCCAGCATTTT
size: -; D: -; J: TRBJ1-3; V: TRBV19; CDR3: CASSQNSGNTIYF; DNA: TGTGCCAGTAGTCAGAACTCTGGAAACACCATATATTTT
size: -; D: -; J: TRBJ2-1; V: TRBV4-2; CDR3: CASSQSRGDEQFF; DNA: TGTGCCAGCAGCCAGTCTAGAGGGGATGAGCAGTTCTTC
size: -; D: TRBD1; J: TRBJ2-1; V: TRBV5-4; CDR3: CASSSPHRGHTEQFF; DNA: TGTGCCAGCAGCTCACCGCACAGGGGGCACACTGAGCAGTTCTTC
size: -; D: -; J: TRBJ2-5; V: TRBV11-3; CDR3: CASSLEGRETQYF; DNA: TGTGCCAGCAGCTTAGAAGGGAGGGAGACCCAGTACTTC
size: medium-sized; D: TRBD2; J: TRBJ2-1; V: TRBV11-2; CDR3: CASSFWGGEQFF; DNA: TGTGCCAGCAGCTTTTGGGGGGGTGAGCAGTTCTTC
size: few; D: -; J: TRBJ1-1; V: TRBV6-5; CDR3: CASSYQNTEAFF; DNA: TGTGCCAGCAGTTACCAGAACACTGAAGCTTTCTTT
size: -; D: TRBD2; J: TRBJ2-1; V: TRBV10-3; CDR3: CATSDGGRAGNEQFF; DNA: TGTGCCACCTCGGACGGCGGGAGGGCCGGTAATGAGCAGTTCTTC
size: -; D: -; J: TRBJ2-1; V: TRBV28; CDR3: CASSLSRTSSARGNEQFF; DNA: TGTGCCAGCAGTTTGTCGCGAACTTCTAGCGCCCGAGGCAATGAGCAGTTCTTC
size: -; D: TRBD1; J: TRBJ2-1; V: TRBV5-6; CDR3: CASRLRTGISYNEQFF; DNA: TGTGCCAGCAGACTAAGGACAGGTATCTCATACAATGAGCAGTTCTTC
size: -; D: -; J: TRBJ2-1; V: TRBV7-3; CDR3: CASSYHPGRSNVYNEQFF; DNA: TGTGCCAGCAGCTATCACCCCGGCCGGTCCAACGTATACAATGAGCAGTTCTTC